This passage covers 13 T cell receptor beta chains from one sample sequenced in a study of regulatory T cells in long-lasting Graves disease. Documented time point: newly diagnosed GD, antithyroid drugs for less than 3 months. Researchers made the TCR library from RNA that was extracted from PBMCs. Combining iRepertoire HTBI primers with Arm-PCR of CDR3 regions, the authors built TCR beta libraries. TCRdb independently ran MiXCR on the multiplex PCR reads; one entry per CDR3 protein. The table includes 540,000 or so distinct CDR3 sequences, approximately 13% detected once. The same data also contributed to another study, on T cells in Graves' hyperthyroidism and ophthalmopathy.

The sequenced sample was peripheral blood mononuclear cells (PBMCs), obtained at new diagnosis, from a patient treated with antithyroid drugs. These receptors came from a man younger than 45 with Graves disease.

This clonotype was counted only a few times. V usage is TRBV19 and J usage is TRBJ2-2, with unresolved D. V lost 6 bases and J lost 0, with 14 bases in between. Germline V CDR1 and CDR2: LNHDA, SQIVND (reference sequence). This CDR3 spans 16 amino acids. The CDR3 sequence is CASSPLRSANTGELFF. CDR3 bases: TGTGCCAGTAGCCCCTTACGATCCGCGAACACCGGGGAGCTGTTTTTT. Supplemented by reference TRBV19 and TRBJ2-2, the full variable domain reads DGGITQSPKYLFRKEGQNVTLSCEQNLNHDAMYWYRQDPGQGLRLIYYSQIVNDFQKGDIAEGYSVSREKKESFPLTVTSAQKNPTAFYLCASSPLRSANTGELFFGEGSRLTVL.

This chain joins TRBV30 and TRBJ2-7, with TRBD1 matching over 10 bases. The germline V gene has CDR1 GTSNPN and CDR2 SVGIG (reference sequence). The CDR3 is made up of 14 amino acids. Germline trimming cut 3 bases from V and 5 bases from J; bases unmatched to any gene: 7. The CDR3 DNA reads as TGTGCCTGGAGGAGGACAGGGGGTTTCGACGAGCAGTACTTC. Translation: CAWRRTGGFDEQYF.

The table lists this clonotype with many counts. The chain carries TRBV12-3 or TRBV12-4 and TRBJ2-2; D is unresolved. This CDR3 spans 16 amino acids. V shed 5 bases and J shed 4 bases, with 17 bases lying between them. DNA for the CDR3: TGTGCCAGCAGTCCCTCCCCTGACGGTCCCACCGGGGAGCTGTTTTTT. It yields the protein CASSPSPDGPTGELFF.

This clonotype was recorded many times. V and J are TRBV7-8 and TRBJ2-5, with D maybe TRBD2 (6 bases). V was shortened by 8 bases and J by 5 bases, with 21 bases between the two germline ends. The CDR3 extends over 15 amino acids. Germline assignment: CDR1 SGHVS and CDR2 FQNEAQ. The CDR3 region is CASGTYGLPRETQYF. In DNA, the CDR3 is TGTGCCAGCGGGACCTACGGACTACCTCGTGAGACCCAGTACTTC.

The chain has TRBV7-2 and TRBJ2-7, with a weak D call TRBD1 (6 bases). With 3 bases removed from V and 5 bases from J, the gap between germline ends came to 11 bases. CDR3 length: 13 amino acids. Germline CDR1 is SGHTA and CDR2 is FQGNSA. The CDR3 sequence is CASSFQGTNEQYF. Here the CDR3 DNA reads TGTGCCAGCAGCTTCCAGGGGACCAACGAGCAGTACTTC.

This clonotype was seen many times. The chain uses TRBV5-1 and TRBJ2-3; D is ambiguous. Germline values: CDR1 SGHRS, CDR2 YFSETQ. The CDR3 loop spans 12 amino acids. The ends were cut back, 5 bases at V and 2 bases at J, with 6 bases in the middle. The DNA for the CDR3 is TGCGCCAGCAGACGTACCACAGATACGCAGTATTTT. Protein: CASRRTTDTQYF.

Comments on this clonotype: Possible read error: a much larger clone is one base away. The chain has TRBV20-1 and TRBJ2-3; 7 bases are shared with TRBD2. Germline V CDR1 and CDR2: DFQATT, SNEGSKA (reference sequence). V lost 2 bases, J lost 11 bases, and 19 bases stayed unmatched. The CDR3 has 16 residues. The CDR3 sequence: CSARSSSGPKAYMQYF. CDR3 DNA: TGCAGTGCTAGATCCTCTAGCGGCCCAAAGGCTTATATGCAGTATTTT.

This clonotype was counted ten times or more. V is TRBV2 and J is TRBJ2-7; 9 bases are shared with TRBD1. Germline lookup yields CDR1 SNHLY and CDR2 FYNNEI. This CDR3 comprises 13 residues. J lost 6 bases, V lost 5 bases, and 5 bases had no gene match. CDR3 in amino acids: CASSSGTGREQYF. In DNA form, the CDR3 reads TGTGCCAGCAGTTCCGGGACAGGGCGCGAGCAGTACTTC.

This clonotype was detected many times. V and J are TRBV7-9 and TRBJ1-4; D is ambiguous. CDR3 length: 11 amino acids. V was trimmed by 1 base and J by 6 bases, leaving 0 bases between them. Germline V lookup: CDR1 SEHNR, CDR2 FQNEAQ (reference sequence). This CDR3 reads CASSLDEKLFF. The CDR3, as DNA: TGTGCCAGCAGCTTAGATGAAAAACTGTTTTTT.

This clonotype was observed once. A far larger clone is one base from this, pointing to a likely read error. CDR3 sequence (DNA): TGTGCCAGCCGAAAGGGGGGACGAGGCGATCAGCCCCAGCATTTT. Amino acids: CASRKGGRGDQPQHF. This chain uses TRBV12-3 or TRBV12-4 with TRBJ1-5; TRBD1 might be the D (6 bases). The ends were cut back, 8 bases at V and 5 bases at J, with 19 bases in the middle. CDR3 size: 15 residues.

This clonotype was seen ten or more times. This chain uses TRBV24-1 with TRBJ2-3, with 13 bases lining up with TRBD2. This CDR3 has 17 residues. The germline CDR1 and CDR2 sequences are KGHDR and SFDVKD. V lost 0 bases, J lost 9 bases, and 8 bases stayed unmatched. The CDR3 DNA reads TGTGCCACCAGTGATTTGAGTGGACTAGCGGGAGACATGACGCAGTATTTT. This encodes CATSDLSGLAGDMTQYF.

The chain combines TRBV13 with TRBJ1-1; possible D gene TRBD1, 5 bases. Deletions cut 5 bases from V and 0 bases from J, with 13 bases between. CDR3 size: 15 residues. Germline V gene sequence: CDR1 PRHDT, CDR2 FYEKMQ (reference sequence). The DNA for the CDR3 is TGTGCCAGCAGCGAAGGGGACGGATTGAACACTGAAGCTTTCTTT. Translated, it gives CASSEGDGLNTEAFF.

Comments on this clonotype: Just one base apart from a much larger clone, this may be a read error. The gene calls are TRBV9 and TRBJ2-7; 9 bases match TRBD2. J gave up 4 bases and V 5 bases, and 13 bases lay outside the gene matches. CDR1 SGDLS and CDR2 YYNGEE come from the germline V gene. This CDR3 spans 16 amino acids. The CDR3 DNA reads TGTGCCAGCAGATTCAACCCTAGCGGGACGTTATACGAGCAGTACTTC. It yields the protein CASRFNPSGTLYEQYF.